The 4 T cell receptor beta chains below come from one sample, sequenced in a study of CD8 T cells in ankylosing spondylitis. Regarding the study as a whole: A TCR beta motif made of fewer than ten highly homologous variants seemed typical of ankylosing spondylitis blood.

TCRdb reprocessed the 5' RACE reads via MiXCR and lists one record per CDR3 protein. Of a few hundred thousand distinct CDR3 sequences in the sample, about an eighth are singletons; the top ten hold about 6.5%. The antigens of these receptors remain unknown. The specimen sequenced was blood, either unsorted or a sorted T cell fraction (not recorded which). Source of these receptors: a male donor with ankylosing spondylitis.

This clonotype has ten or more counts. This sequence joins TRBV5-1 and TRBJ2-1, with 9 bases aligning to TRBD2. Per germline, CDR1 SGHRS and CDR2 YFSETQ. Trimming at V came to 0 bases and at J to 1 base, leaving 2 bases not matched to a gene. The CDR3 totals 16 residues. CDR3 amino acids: CASSLGSGRSYNEQFF. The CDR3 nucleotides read TGCGCCAGCAGCTTGGGAAGCGGGAGGTCCTACAATGAGCAGTTCTTC.

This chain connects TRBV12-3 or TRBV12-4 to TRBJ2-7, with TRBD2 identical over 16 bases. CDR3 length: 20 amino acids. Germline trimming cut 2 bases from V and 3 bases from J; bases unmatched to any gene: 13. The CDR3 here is CASSLPSTEGTSGGGYEQYF. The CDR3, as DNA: TGTGCCAGCAGTTTACCTTCAACCGAAGGGACTAGCGGGGGGGGCTACGAGCAGTACTTC.

The CDR3 region has the DNA TGTGCCAGCAGTTTATTGTTGGACAGGGCGCTATCACAATATAATTCACCCCTCCACTTT. This encodes CASSLLLDRALSQYNSPLHF. The chain recombines TRBV27 with TRBJ1-6, with TRBD1 identical over 8 bases. With V trimmed by 1 base and J by 4 bases, 15 bases remained unmatched. This CDR3 has 20 residues. The germline gives CDR1 MNHEY, CDR2 SMNVEV (reference sequence).

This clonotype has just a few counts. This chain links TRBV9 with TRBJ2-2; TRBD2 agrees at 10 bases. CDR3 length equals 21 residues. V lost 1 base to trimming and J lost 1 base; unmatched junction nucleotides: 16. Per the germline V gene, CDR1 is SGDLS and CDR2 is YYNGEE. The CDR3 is CASSVSVPGLASGRNTGELFF. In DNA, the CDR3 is TGTGCCAGCAGCGTATCTGTACCGGGACTAGCGAGCGGGAGGAACACCGGGGAGCTGTTTTTT. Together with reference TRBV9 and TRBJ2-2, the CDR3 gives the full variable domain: DSGVTQTPKHLITATGQRVTLRCSPRSGDLSVYWYQQSLDQGLQFLIQYYNGEERAKGNILERFSAQQFPDLHSELNLSSLELGDSALYFCASSVSVPGLASGRNTGELFFGEGSRLTVL.